Presented here are 20 T cell receptor beta chains from one specimen sequenced in a study of long-term antiretroviral therapy in people with HIV. Run at survey level, the immunoSEQ assay was version v3.0. Measured with immunoSEQ multiplex PCR; TCRdb has only the in-frame clones, and not every one. The sample carries about 38,000 clones, over 75% recorded once. Here the sequenced sample was unsorted PBMCs, taken 1.5 years after starting antiretroviral therapy. The receptors stem from a man younger than 35 with HIV.

The chain couples TRBV2 to TRBJ2-1; 7 positions match TRBD2. V lost 6 bases to trimming and J lost 5 bases; unmatched junction nucleotides: 4. CDR3 size: 13 residues. CDR1 and CDR2 from the germline V gene are SNHLY and FYNNEI. For the CDR3, the DNA is TGTGCCAGCAGCGGACTAGAGGACAATGAGCAGTTCTTC. It codes for CASSGLEDNEQFF.

V and J are TRBV28 and TRBJ1-5; D is perhaps TRBD1 (5 bases). Trimming took 5 bases from V and 9 from J, leaving 20 bases between them. The CDR3 has 15 residues. Germline lookup yields CDR1 MDHEN and CDR2 SYDVKM. The CDR3 DNA is TGTGCCAGCAGTCCTAGAAGGGACGGCCTTTGGCCCCAGCATTTT. Protein: CASSPRRDGLWPQHF.

This clone turned up a few times. This chain links TRBV2 with TRBJ1-2, with TRBD1 as a possible D gene (6 bases). This CDR3 has 14 amino acids. V was shortened by 6 bases and J by 4 bases, with 15 bases between the two germline ends. Looked up from germline, CDR1 is SNHLY and CDR2 is FYNNEI. CDR3 sequence (DNA): TGTGCCAGCAGACTATCGGGGGGGGCCTATGGCTACACCTTC. Its protein product is CASRLSGGAYGYTF.

The CDR3 loop reads CASSIGGGEQYF. CDR3 DNA sequence: TGTGCCAGTAGTATAGGAGGAGGCGAGCAGTACTTC. The chain carries TRBV19 and TRBJ2-7; TRBD2 is a possible D gene (5 bases). The CDR3 spans 12 residues. The V gene lost 1 base and the J gene lost 6 bases, with 7 bases spanning the gap. Germline V gene sequence: CDR1 LNHDA, CDR2 SQIVND (reference sequence). Full variable domain (rest looked up from reference TRBV19 and TRBJ2-7): DGGITQSPKYLFRKEGQNVTLSCEQNLNHDAMYWYRQDPGQGLRLIYYSQIVNDFQKGDIAEGYSVSREKKESFPLTVTSAQKNPTAFYLCASSIGGGEQYFGPGTRLTVT.

The chain joins TRBV4-1 to TRBJ2-7, with TRBD2 identical over 14 bases. The V gene end was trimmed by 4 bases and the J gene end by 6 bases; junction bases not matched to a gene: 17. The CDR3 sequence is 19 residues long. The germline V gene encodes CDR1 MGHRA and CDR2 YSYEKL. The CDR3 region is CASSLGPPEGLAGECEQYF. DNA for the CDR3: TGCGCCAGCAGCCTCGGGCCTCCCGAGGGACTAGCGGGAGAGTGCGAGCAGTACTTC.

The chain uses TRBV5-8 and TRBJ2-3, with TRBD2 as a possible D gene (6 bases). Trimming left V 0 bases short and J 0 bases short, with 8 bases between. The germline CDR1 and CDR2 sequences are SGHTS and YDEGEE. This CDR3 is 15 amino acids long. The CDR3 nucleotides are TGTGCCAGCAGCTTGGAAGGGACTAGCACAGATACGCAGTATTTT. Translating it yields CASSLEGTSTDTQYF.

The chain uses TRBV6-5 and TRBJ1-3; D not certain. This CDR3 has 13 residues. The V gene's germline CDR1 is MNHEY and CDR2 SVGAGI. Trimming pared 8 bases from V and 4 bases from J, leaving 12 bases between. The chain's CDR3 is CASRKMPGNTIYF. CDR3 nucleotides: TGTGCCAGCCGCAAAATGCCGGGAAACACCATATATTTT.

V and J are TRBV14 and TRBJ1-2, with D unclear. The V gene's germline CDR1 is SGHDN and CDR2 FVKESK. Trimming stripped 4 bases from V and 5 bases from J, with 8 bases between. The CDR3 contains 12 residues. CDR3 region: CASSPNGYGYTF. The CDR3 DNA reads TGTGCCAGCAGCCCGAATGGATATGGCTACACCTTC.

The chain links TRBV29-1 to TRBJ2-7; possible D gene TRBD2, 6 bases. CDR3 length: 13 residues. The germline gives CDR1 SQVTM, CDR2 ANQGSEA. The V end was cut by 6 bases, the J end by 5 bases, with 17 bases between. The CDR3 loop is CSVEEGLGNEQYF. The CDR3 nucleotides are TGCAGCGTCGAGGAGGGACTCGGGAACGAGCAGTACTTC.

This chain links TRBV29-1 with TRBJ1-2, with TRBD1 matching 7 bases. CDR1 and CDR2 from the germline V gene are SQVTM and ANQGSEA. Unmatched junction bases numbered 3, after V lost 4 bases and J lost 4 bases. The CDR3 covers 12 residues. CDR3 loop: CSVVGTAYGYTF. In nucleotides, the CDR3 is TGCAGCGTTGTCGGGACAGCCTATGGCTACACCTTC. The complete variable domain, with remaining parts taken from reference TRBV29-1 and TRBJ1-2, reads SAVISQKPSRDICQRGTSLTIQCQVDSQVTMMFWYRQQPGQSLTLIATANQGSEATYESGFVIDKFPISRPNLTFSTLTVSNMSPEDSSIYLCSVVGTAYGYTFGSGTRLTVV.

The V and J genes are TRBV25-1 and TRBJ2-1; unclear D gene. The V gene's germline CDR1 is MGHDK and CDR2 SYGVNS. V dropped 3 bases and J dropped 5 bases, with 2 bases sitting between them. The CDR3 length is 11 residues. CDR3 amino acids: CASSDHNEQFF. The CDR3 DNA reads TGTGCCAGCAGTGATCACAATGAGCAGTTCTTC.

The table lists this clone with a count of one. The chain uses TRBV15 and TRBJ2-5; D uncertain. V was trimmed by 1 base and J by 2 bases, leaving 2 bases between them. Germline V gene data show CDR1 as LNHNV and CDR2 as YYDKDF (reference sequence). The length of the CDR3 is 12 residues. CDR3 in DNA: TGTGCCACCAGCAGAGTACAAGAGACCCAGTACTTC. This gives the protein CATSRVQETQYF.

This chain connects TRBV5-4 to TRBJ2-5; D unclear. The germline V and J ends were trimmed by 4 bases and 3 bases, with 16 bases remaining between them. The CDR3 has 15 amino acids. Germline V gives CDR1 SGHNT, CDR2 YYREEE (reference sequence). The CDR3 DNA follows: TGTGCCAGCAGCCCAAACAGCCAGAGGAAAGAGACCCAGTACTTC. This translates into CASSPNSQRKETQYF.

The chain employs TRBV5-1 and TRBJ2-3; 10 positions agree with TRBD1. CDR3 size: 15 residues. Germline V lookup: CDR1 SGHRS, CDR2 YFSETQ. V gave up 0 bases and J gave up 7 bases; unmatched junction bases: 5. The CDR3 nucleotides are TGCGCCAGCAGCTTGGGGGGGACAGGGGCCAATACGCAGTATTTT. It yields the protein CASSLGGTGANTQYF. Complete variable domain (other parts from reference TRBV5-1 and TRBJ2-3): KAGVTQTPRYLIKTRGQQVTLSCSPISGHRSVSWYQQTPGQGLQFLFEYFSETQRNKGNFPGRFSGRQFSNSRSEMNVSTLELGDSALYLCASSLGGTGANTQYFGPGTRLTVL.

This clone was picked up a small number of times. The chain recombines TRBV25-1 with TRBJ2-2; D perhaps matches TRBD2 (6 bases). Trimming stripped 6 bases from V and 6 bases from J, with 11 bases between. Germline lookup yields CDR1 MGHDK and CDR2 SYGVNS. CDR3 size: 13 residues. CDR3 DNA sequence: TGTGCCAGCAGCCCCGGAGGGGCCGGGGAGCTGTTTTTT. Translated: CASSPGGAGELFF.

The chain links TRBV5-6 to TRBJ2-2, with D possibly being TRBD1 or TRBD2 (5 bases each). Germline-derived CDR1 and CDR2 are SGHDT and YYEEEE. V lost 0 bases, J lost 5 bases, and 14 bases lay in between. CDR3 length equals 16 residues. CDR3 loop: CASSLAPGRTTGELFF. The CDR3 DNA reads as TGTGCCAGCAGCTTGGCTCCGGGGCGCACAACCGGGGAGCTGTTTTTT.

This chain links TRBV2 with TRBJ2-2, with D uncertain. CDR3 length: 11 amino acids. Between the trimmed V and J ends, which lost 6 bases and 6 bases, there was a span of 5 bases. Germline V gene lookup returns CDR1 SNHLY and CDR2 FYNNEI. CDR3 residues: CASSRPGELFF. For the CDR3, the DNA is TGTGCCAGCAGCCGCCCCGGGGAGCTGTTTTTT. The entire variable domain, with the rest obtained from reference TRBV2 and TRBJ2-2, is as follows: EPEVTQTPSHQVTQMGQEVILRCVPISNHLYFYWYRQILGQKVEFLVSFYNNEISEKSEIFDDQFSVERPDGSNFTLKIRSTKLEDSAMYFCASSRPGELFFGEGSRLTVL.

This clone was counted a single time. The rearrangement joins TRBV6-1 to TRBJ2-1, with TRBD1 as a possible D gene (5 bases). Between the trimmed V and J ends, which lost 6 bases and 4 bases, there was a span of 16 bases. CDR1 is MNHNS and CDR2 is SASEGT in the germline V gene. CDR3 size: 15 residues. The CDR3 here is CASRVSSTAYNEQFF. The CDR3 DNA is TGTGCCAGCAGGGTTAGTTCGACAGCTTACAATGAGCAGTTCTTC.

The chain couples TRBV27 to TRBJ1-1; D is perhaps TRBD1 (6 bases). The length of the CDR3 is 14 residues. V lost 6 bases, J lost 1 base, and 12 bases lay in between. CDR1 and CDR2 (germline): MNHEY, SMNVEV (reference sequence). CDR3 sequence: CASSHRAKNTEAFF. CDR3 nucleotides: TGTGCCAGCAGCCACAGGGCCAAGAACACTGAAGCTTTCTTT.

This clone was counted a few times. This chain links TRBV7-9 with TRBJ2-7; TRBD2 matches 8 bases. Germline CDR1 is SEHNR and CDR2 is FQNEAQ (reference sequence). This CDR3 has 15 residues. The J segment lost 1 base and the V segment lost 4 bases, leaving 6 bases of the junction unmatched. Here the CDR3 reads CASSSRAGGSYEQYF. CDR3 coding DNA: TGTGCCAGCAGCTCCCGTGCGGGAGGTTCCTACGAGCAGTACTTC.